This T cell receptor (beta chain) is from a study of blood T cell repertoires in COVID-19. Authors' methods: Amplification of reference gene primers was used by the study to estimate nucleated cell counts. The data were produced by immunoSEQ multiplex PCR, yet TCRdb's version contains in-frame clones alone and is incomplete. D and trimming were read from the DNA, whereas the V and J calls and clone size are those reported in that table. There are some 490,000 clones in the sample; around nine tenths occur only once, and approximately 8% lies in the top ten. Recruitment covered about 25 US areas and drew participants whose ages spanned 18 to 89 years. Each participant's cohort was designated according to participant-reported clinical history. The sequenced sample was PBMCs or T cells enriched from blood (not recorded which). This sequence originates from a woman aged 60-75 years who had recovered from COVID-19.

The CDR3 region is CARSSTLEGALTGELFF. DNA for the CDR3: TGTGCCAGAAGCTCCACCCTAGAGGGGGCCCTCACCGGGGAGCTGTTTTTT. The gene calls are TRBV5-3 and TRBJ2-2; 7 bases align to TRBD1. TRBV5-3 is an open reading frame whose function is uncertain. V lost 3 bases and J lost 4; bases outside the gene matches: 12. CDR3 length equals 17 residues.